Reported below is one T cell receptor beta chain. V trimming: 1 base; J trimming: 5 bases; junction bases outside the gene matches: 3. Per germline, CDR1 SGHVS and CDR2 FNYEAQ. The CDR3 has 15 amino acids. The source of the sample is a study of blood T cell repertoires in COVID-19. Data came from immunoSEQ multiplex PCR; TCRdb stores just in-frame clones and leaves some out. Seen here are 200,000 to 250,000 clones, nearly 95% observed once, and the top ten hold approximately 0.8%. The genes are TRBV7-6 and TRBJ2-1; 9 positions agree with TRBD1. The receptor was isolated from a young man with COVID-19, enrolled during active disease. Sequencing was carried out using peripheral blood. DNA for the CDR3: TGTGCCAGCAGCTTAGAGGGACAGGGCAACAATGAGCAGTTCTTC. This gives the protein CASSLEGQGNNEQFF.